This TCR beta chain was observed in a study of blood T cell repertoires in COVID-19. The wider study: Nucleic acid was either cDNA or gDNA, and it came from T cells, B-cell-depleted T cells, or PBMCs.

Clones were read by immunoSEQ multiplex PCR, and TCRdb kept only the in-frame ones, dropping some. Of 67,000 or so clones in the sample, roughly four fifths were seen once. CDR1 MNHEY and CDR2 SMNVEV come from the germline V gene (reference sequence). This CDR3 region has 13 residues. Trimming at V came to 6 bases and at J to 4 bases, leaving 3 bases not matched to a gene. Sequenced material: peripheral blood. The TCR comes from a man in his sixties or seventies with acute or convalescent COVID-19. The J gene is TRBJ1-2, the V gene TRBV27; TRBD1 agrees at 9 bases. DNA for the CDR3: TGTGCCAGCAGGTGGGACAGGGTCTATGGCTACACCTTC. This encodes CASRWDRVYGYTF.